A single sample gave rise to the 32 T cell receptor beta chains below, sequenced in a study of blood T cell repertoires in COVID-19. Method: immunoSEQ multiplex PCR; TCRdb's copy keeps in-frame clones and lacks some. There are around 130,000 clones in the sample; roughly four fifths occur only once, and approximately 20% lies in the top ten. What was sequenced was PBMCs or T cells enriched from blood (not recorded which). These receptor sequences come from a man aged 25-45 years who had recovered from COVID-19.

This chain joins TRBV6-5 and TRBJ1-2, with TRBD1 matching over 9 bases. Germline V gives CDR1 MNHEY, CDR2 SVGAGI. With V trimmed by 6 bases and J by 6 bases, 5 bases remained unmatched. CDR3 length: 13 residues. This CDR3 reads CASRGTGRDGYTF. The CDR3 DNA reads TGTGCCAGCAGGGGGACAGGGAGAGATGGCTACACCTTC.

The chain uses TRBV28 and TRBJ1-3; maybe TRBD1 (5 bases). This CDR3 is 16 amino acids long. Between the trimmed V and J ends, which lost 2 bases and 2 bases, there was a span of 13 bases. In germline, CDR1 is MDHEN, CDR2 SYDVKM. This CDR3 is CASSLPGGGTGNTIYF. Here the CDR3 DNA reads TGTGCCAGCAGTTTACCGGGGGGTGGTACTGGAAACACCATATATTTT.

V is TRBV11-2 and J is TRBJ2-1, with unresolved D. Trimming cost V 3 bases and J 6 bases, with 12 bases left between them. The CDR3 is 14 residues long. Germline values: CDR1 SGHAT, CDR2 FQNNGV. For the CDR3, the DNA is TGTGCCAGCAGCTTTAGTTTAGTTGGCAATGAGCAGTTCTTC. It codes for CASSFSLVGNEQFF.

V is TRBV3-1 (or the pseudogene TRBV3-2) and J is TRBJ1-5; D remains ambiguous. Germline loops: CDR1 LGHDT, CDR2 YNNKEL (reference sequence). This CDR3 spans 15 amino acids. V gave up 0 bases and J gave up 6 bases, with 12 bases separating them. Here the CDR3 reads CASSQDHQVRQPQHF. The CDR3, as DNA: TGTGCCAGCAGCCAAGATCACCAGGTCCGTCAGCCCCAGCATTTT.

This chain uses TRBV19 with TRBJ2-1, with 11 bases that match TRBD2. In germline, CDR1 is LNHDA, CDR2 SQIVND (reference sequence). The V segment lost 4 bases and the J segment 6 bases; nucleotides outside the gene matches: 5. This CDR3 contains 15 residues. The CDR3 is CASSTTSGSFNEQFF. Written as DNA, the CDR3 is TGTGCCAGTAGTACAACTAGCGGGAGTTTCAATGAGCAGTTCTTC.

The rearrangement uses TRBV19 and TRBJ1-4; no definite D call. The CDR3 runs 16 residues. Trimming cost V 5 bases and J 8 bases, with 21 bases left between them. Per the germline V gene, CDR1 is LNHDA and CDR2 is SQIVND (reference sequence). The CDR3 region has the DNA TGTGCCAGTAGTCTTCGTCCTAGGGAGATTCGGGAAAAACTGTTTTTT. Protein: CASSLRPREIREKLFF.

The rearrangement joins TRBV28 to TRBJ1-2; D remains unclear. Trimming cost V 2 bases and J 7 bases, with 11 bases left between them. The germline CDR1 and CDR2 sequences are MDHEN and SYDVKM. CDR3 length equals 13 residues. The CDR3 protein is CASSLQSASGYTF. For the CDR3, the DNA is TGTGCCAGCAGTTTACAGTCCGCTAGTGGCTACACCTTC.

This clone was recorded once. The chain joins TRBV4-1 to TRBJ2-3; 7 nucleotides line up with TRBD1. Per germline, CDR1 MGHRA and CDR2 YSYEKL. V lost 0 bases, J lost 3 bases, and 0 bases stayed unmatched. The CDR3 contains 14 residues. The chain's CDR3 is CASSQEQGTDTQYF. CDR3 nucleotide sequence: TGCGCCAGCAGCCAAGAACAGGGGACAGATACGCAGTATTTT.

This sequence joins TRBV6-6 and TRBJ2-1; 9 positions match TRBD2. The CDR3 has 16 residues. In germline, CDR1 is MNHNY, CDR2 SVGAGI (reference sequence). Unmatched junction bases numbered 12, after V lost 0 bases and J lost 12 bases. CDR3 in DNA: TGTGCCAGCAGTTACTCGGGGGCGGGAGGGGCCGGACTGCAGTTCTTC. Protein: CASSYSGAGGAGLQFF.

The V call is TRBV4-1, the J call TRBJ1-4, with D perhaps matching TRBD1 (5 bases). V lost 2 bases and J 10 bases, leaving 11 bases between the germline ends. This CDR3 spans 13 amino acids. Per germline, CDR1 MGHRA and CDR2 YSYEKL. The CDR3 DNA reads TGCGCCAGCAGCCAAACAGGCGGCGGAAAACTGTTTTTT. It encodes CASSQTGGGKLFF.

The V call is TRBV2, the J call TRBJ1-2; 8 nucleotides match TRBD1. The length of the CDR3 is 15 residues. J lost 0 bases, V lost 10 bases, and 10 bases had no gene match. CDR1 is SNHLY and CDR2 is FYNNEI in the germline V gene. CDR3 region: CATLTGGDPNYGYTF. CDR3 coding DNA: TGTGCCACCCTAACAGGGGGGGACCCTAACTATGGCTACACCTTC.

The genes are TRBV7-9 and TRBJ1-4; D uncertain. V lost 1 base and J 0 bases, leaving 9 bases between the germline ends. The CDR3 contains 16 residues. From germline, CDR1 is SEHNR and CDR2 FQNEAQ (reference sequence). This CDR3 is CASSLGGFATNEKLFF. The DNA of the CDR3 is TGTGCCAGCAGCTTAGGAGGGTTTGCAACTAATGAAAAACTGTTTTTT.

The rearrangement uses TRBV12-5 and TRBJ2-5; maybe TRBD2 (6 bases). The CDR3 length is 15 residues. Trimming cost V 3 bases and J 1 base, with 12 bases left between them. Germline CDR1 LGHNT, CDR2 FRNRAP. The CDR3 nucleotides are TGTGCTAGTGGTTTAGCGGCGGGGATCCAAGAGACCCAGTACTTC. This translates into CASGLAAGIQETQYF.

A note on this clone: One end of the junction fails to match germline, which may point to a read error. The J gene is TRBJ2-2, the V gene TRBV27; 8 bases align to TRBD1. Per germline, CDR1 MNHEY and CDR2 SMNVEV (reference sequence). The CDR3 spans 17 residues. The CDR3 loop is CVSSRVTGTGNTGELFF. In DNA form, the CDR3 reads TGTGTCAGCAGTCGAGTCACCGGGACAGGGAACACCGGGGAGCTGTTTTTT.

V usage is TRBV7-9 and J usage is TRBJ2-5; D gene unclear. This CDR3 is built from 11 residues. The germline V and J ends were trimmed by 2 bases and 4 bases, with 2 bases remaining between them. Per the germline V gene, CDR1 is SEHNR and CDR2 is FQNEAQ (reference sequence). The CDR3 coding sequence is TGTGCCAGCAGCTTACTAGAGACCCAGTACTTC. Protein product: CASSLLETQYF. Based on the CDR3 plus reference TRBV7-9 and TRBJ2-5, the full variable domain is DTGVSQNPRHKITKRGQNVTFRCDPISEHNRLYWYRQTLGQGPEFLTYFQNEAQLEKSRLLSDRFSAERPKGSFSTLEIQRTEQGDSAMYLCASSLLETQYFGPGTRLLVL.

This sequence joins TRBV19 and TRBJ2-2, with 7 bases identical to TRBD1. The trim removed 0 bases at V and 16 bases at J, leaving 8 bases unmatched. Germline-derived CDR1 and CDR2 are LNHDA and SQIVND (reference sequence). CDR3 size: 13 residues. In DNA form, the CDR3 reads TGTGCCAGTAGTATAGATCGAGGACAGGACGCGTTTTTT. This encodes CASSIDRGQDAFF.

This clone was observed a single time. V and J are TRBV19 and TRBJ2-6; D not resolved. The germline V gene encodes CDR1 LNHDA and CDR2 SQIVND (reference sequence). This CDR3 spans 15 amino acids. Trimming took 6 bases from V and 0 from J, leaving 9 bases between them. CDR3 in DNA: TGTGCCAGTAGGACATTTAGCTCTGGGGCCAACGTCCTGACTTTC. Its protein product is CASRTFSSGANVLTF.

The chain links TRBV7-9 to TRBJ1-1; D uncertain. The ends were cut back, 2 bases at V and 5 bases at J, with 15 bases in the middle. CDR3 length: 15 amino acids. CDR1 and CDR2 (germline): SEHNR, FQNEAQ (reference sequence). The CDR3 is CASSLSAADWTEAFF. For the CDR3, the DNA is TGTGCCAGCAGCTTATCGGCAGCGGACTGGACTGAAGCTTTCTTT.

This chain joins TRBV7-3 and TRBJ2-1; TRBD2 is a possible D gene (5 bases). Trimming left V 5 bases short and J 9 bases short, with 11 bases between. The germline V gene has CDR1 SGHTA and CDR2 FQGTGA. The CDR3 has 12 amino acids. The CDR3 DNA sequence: TGTGCCAGCAGCCCCACTAGTGGTGAGCAGTTCTTC. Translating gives CASSPTSGEQFF.

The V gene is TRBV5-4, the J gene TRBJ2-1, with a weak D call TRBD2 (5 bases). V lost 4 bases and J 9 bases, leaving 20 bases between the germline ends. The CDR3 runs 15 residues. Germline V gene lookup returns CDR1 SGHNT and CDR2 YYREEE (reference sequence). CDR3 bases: TGTGCCAGCAGCGCTGCGGGCGCTCCTTGGGGTGAGCAGTTCTTC. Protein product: CASSAAGAPWGEQFF.

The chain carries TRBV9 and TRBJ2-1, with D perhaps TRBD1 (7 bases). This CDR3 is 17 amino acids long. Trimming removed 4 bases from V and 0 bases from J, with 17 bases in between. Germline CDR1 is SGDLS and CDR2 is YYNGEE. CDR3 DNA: TGTGCCAGCAGCCGACAGGGCGCGGGGAGCTCCTACAATGAGCAGTTCTTC. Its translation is CASSRQGAGSSYNEQFF.

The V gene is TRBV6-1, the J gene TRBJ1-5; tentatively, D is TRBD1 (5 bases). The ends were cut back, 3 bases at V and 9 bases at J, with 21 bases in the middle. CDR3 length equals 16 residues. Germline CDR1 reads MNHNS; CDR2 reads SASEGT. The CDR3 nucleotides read TGTGCCAGCAGTGAGGCGAATACAGGAGTCGTCGGGCCCCAGCATTTT. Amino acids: CASSEANTGVVGPQHF.

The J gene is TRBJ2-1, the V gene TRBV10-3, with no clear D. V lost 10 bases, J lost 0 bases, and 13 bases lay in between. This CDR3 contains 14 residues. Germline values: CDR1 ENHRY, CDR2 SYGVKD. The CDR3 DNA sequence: TGTGCCACCCGTCCGTTGAGCTCCTACAATGAGCAGTTCTTC. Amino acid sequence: CATRPLSSYNEQFF.

The CDR3 reads CASSLAGHEQFF. CDR3 nucleotides: TGTGCCAGCAGCTTAGCTGGGCATGAGCAGTTCTTC. V and J are TRBV13 and TRBJ2-1; D is unresolved. This CDR3 has 12 amino acids. Trimming left V 1 base short and J 8 bases short, with 6 bases between. CDR1 and CDR2 (germline): PRHDT, FYEKMQ (reference sequence).

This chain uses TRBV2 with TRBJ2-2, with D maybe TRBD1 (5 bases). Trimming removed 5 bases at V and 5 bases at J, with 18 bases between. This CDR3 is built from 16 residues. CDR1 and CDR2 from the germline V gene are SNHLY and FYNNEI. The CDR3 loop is CASSRGVGASTGELFF. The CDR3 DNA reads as TGTGCCAGCAGTAGGGGTGTTGGGGCGTCTACCGGGGAGCTGTTTTTT.

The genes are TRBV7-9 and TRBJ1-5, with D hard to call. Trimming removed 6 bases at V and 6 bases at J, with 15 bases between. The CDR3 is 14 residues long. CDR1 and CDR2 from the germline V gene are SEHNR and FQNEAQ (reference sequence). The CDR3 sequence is CASRLGDGLQPQHF. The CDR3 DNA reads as TGTGCCAGCAGACTGGGAGATGGGCTTCAGCCCCAGCATTTT.

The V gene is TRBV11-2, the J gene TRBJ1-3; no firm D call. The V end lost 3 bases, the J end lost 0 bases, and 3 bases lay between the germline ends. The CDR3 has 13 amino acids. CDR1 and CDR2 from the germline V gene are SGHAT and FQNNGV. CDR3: CASSLASGNTIYF. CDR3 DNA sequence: TGTGCCAGCAGCTTGGCCTCTGGAAACACCATATATTTT.

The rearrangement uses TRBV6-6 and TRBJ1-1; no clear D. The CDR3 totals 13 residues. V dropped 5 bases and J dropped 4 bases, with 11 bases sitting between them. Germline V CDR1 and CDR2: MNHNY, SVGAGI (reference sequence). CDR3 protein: CASSPDEGTEAFF. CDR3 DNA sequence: TGTGCCAGCAGTCCCGATGAGGGCACTGAAGCTTTCTTT.

The CDR3 region is CASSLEQGEPYEQYF. The CDR3, as DNA: TGTGCCAGCAGCTTGGAACAGGGGGAACCCTACGAGCAGTACTTC. V and J are TRBV5-4 and TRBJ2-7; TRBD1 aligns across 8 bases. With V trimmed by 0 bases and J by 2 bases, 4 bases remained unmatched. The CDR3 spans 15 residues. The germline CDR1 and CDR2 sequences are SGHNT and YYREEE (reference sequence). The full variable domain, in which reference TRBV5-4 and TRBJ2-7 provide the parts outside the CDR3, is ETGVTQSPTHLIKTRGQQVTLRCSSQSGHNTVSWYQQALGQGPQFIFQYYREEENGRGNFPPRFSGLQFPNYSSELNVNALELDDSALYLCASSLEQGEPYEQYFGPGTRLTVT.

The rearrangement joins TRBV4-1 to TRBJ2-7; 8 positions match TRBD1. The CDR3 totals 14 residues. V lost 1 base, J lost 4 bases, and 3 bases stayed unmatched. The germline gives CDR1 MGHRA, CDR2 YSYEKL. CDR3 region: CASSQATGGYEQYF. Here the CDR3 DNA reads TGCGCCAGCAGCCAAGCTACAGGGGGATACGAGCAGTACTTC.

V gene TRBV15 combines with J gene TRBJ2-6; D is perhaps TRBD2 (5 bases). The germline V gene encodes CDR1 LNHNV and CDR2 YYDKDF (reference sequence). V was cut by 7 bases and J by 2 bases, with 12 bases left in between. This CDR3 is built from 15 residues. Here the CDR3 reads CATTAGGPGANVLTF. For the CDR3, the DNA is TGTGCCACCACCGCCGGAGGACCTGGGGCCAACGTCCTGACTTTC.

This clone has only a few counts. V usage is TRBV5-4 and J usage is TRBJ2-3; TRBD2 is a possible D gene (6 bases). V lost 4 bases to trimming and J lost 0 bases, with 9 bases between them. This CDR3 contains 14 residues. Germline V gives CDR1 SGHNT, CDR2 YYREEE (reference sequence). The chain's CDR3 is CASSVDYSTDTQYF. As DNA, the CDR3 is TGTGCCAGCAGCGTGGACTATAGCACAGATACGCAGTATTTT.